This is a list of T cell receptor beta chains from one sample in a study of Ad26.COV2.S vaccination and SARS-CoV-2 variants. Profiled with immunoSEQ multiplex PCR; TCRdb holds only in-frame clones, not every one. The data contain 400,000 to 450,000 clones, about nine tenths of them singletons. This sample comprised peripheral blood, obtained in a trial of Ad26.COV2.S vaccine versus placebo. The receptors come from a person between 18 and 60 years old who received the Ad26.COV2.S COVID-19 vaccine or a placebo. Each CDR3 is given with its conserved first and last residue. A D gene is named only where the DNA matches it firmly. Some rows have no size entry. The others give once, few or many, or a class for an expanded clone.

CDR3nt: TGCGCCAGCAGCCAAGGGACAGGGAAGGGGGATACGCAGTATTTT
CDR3aa: CASSQGTGKGDTQYF
v_gene: TRBV4-3
abundance: -
d_gene: TRBD1
j_gene: TRBJ2-3

CDR3nt: TGCGCCAGCAGCAGCAGACAGGGTTTATCCAATGAGCAGTTCTTC
CDR3aa: CASSSRQGLSNEQFF
v_gene: TRBV5-1
abundance: -
d_gene: TRBD1
j_gene: TRBJ2-1

CDR3nt: TGTGCCAGCAGTTACTCAGCAGGGGTGAAGACCTACGAGCAGTACTTC
CDR3aa: CASSYSAGVKTYEQYF
v_gene: TRBV6-5
abundance: -
d_gene: -
j_gene: TRBJ2-7

CDR3nt: TGTGCCAGCTCTTCCCCGGGACAGGGAACAGATACGCAGTATTTT
CDR3aa: CASSSPGQGTDTQYF
v_gene: TRBV28
abundance: -
d_gene: TRBD1
j_gene: TRBJ2-3

CDR3nt: TGTGCCAGCAGCCAAGCCGGGACGGGATACCAAGAGACCCAGTACTTC
CDR3aa: CASSQAGTGYQETQYF
v_gene: TRBV3-1/TRBV3-2
abundance: -
d_gene: -
j_gene: TRBJ2-5

CDR3nt: TGTGCCAGCAGTTTAAAAGCAGACCCTGGGGCCAACGTCCTGACTTTC
CDR3aa: CASSLKADPGANVLTF
v_gene: TRBV27
abundance: -
d_gene: -
j_gene: TRBJ2-6

CDR3nt: TGTGCCAGCAGTCGGGACAGTCGGTATAATGAGCAGTTCTTC
CDR3aa: CASSRDSRYNEQFF
v_gene: TRBV11-2
abundance: -
d_gene: TRBD1
j_gene: TRBJ2-1

CDR3nt: TGCGCCAGCAGCCAAGGTCGCGGGTCGGATTCACCCCTCCACTTT
CDR3aa: CASSQGRGSDSPLHF
v_gene: TRBV4-3
abundance: -
d_gene: -
j_gene: TRBJ1-6

CDR3nt: TGTGCCAGCACCCCACCGGGTACGGGCTACACCTTC
CDR3aa: CASTPPGTGYTF
v_gene: TRBV2
abundance: -
d_gene: -
j_gene: TRBJ1-2

CDR3nt: TGTGCCAGCAGCCAAGATCCAACAGGACCGCCGAGCTCCTACAATGAGCAGTTCTTC
CDR3aa: CASSQDPTGPPSSYNEQFF
v_gene: TRBV4-2
abundance: -
d_gene: -
j_gene: TRBJ2-1

CDR3nt: TGCGCCAGCAGCTTGGAGGCCTCAATCGCCACGGCAGATACGCAGTATTTT
CDR3aa: CASSLEASIATADTQYF
v_gene: TRBV5-1
abundance: few
d_gene: -
j_gene: TRBJ2-3

CDR3nt: TGTGCCAGCAGCTTAACCAGCCCTAACTATGGCTACACCTTC
CDR3aa: CASSLTSPNYGYTF
v_gene: TRBV5-6
abundance: -
d_gene: -
j_gene: TRBJ1-2

CDR3nt: TGCGCCAGCAGCCAAGAGTGGTATGGCTACACCTTC
CDR3aa: CASSQEWYGYTF
v_gene: TRBV4-1
abundance: -
d_gene: -
j_gene: TRBJ1-2

CDR3nt: TGTGCCAGCAGTCCCAACGCCGGGACAGGGGGAAGGAGCGAGCAGTACTTC
CDR3aa: CASSPNAGTGGRSEQYF
v_gene: TRBV7-6
abundance: -
d_gene: TRBD1
j_gene: TRBJ2-7

CDR3nt: TGTGCCAGTACAATGAGGGGACAGGGTTACAATGAGCAGTTCTTC
CDR3aa: CASTMRGQGYNEQFF
v_gene: TRBV19
abundance: -
d_gene: TRBD1
j_gene: TRBJ2-1

CDR3nt: TGTGCCAGCAGCGTAGATAGCGGGAGGGCCACAGATACGCAGTATTTT
CDR3aa: CASSVDSGRATDTQYF
v_gene: TRBV9
abundance: few
d_gene: TRBD2
j_gene: TRBJ2-3

CDR3nt: TGTGCCAGTAGTATGTCCTGGGCGGGAGGGCCCCACGAGCAGTTCTTC
CDR3aa: CASSMSWAGGPHEQFF
v_gene: TRBV19
abundance: -
d_gene: TRBD2
j_gene: TRBJ2-1